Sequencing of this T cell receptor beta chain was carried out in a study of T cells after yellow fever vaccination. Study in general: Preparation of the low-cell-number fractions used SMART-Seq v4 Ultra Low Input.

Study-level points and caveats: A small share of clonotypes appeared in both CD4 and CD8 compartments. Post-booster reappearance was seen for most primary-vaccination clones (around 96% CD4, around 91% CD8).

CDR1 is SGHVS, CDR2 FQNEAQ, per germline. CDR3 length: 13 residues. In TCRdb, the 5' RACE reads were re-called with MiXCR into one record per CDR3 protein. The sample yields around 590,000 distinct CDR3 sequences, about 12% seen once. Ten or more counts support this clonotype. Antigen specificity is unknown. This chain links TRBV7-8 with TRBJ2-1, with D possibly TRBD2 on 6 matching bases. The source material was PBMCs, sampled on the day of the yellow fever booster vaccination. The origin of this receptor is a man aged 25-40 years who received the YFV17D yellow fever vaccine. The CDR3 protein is CAVRGSGYNEQFF. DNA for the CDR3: TGTGCAGTCCGGGGGAGTGGTTACAATGAGCAGTTCTTC.